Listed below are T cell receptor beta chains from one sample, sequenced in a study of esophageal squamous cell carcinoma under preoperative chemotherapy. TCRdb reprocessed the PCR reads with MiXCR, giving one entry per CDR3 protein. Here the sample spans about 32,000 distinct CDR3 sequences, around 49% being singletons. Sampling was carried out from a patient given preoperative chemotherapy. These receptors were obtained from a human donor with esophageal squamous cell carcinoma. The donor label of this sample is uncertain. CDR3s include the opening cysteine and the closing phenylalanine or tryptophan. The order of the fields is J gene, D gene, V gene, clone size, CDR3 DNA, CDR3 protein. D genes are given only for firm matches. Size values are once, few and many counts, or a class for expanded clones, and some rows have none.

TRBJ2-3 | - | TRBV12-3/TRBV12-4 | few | TGTGCCTGCAGGGCTACTGGCGGCGGGGCCCAAGATACGCAGTATTTT | CACRATGGGAQDTQYF
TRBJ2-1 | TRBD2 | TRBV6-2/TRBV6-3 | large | TGTGCCAGCAGTTACTCGACTAGCGGTAGCGATGAGCAGTTCTTC | CASSYSTSGSDEQFF
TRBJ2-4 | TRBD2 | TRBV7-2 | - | TGTGCCAGCAGGGTCCTCGGGGGGGGGGGCCCAGATACCCAGTACTTC | CASRVLGGGGPDTQYF
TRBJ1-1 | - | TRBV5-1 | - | TGCGCCAGCAGCTTGGCCGGGGGTAACGTGAACACTGAAGCTTTCTTT | CASSLAGGNVNTEAFF
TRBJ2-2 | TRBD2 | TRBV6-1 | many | TGTGCCAGCAGTGTAGGGAGCGGGGAAACCGGGGAGCTGTTTTTT | CASSVGSGETGELFF
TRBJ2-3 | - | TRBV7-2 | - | TGTGCCAGCAGCTCTAGGGGAGGCGGAGCCAAAGACACGCAGTATTTC | CASSSRGGGAKDTQYF
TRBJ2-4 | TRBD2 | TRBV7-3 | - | TGTGCCCTCAGCCGCGGCACGGGGGGGGGGGCCGAAAACATGCAGTACTTC | CALSRGTGGGAENMQYF
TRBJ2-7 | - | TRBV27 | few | TGTGCCAGCGGGGACTCCTCCTACGAGCAGTACTTC | CASGDSSYEQYF
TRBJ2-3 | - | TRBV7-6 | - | TGTGCCAGCAGCTTAAATCCGGATACGCAGTATTTT | CASSLNPDTQYF
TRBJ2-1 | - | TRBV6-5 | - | TGTGCCAGCAGTTACTACCAAGGACCGAATGAGCAGTTCTTC | CASSYYQGPNEQFF
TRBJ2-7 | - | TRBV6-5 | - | TGTGCCAGCAGTTACGGGTACAAGCAGTACTTC | CASSYGYKQYF
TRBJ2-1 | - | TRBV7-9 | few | TGTGCCAGCAGCTCCCCCCCCCTAGACAATGAGCAGTTCTTC | CASSSPPLDNEQFF
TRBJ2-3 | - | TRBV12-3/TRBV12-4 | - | TGTGCCAGCAGTGCCACTAGGGGGGGCAGCACAGATACGCAGTATTTC | CASSATRGGSTDTQYF
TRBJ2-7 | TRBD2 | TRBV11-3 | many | TGTGCCAGCAGCTTATGGACTAGCGGGGGCACCTACGAGCAGTACTTC | CASSLWTSGGTYEQYF
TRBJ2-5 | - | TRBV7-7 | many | TGTGCTAGCTCCGGGGACCTCTATGGGACCCAGTACTTC | CASSGDLYGTQYF
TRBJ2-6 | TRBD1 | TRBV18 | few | TGTGCCAGCTCACCACCGGACAGGGGGTTTTTCTCTGGGGCCAACGTCCTGACTTTC | CASSPPDRGFFSGANVLTF
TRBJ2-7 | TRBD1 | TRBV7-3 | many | TGTGCCAGCAGCTTGGGGACAGCTAATTACGAGCAGTACTTC | CASSLGTANYEQYF
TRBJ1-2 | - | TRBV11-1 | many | TGTGCCAGCAGCCTGGGGACTTTAGGCTACACCTTC | CASSLGTLGYTF
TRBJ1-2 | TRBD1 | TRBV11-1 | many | TGTGCCAGCAGCTGGGGACAGGACTATGGCTACACCTTC | CASSWGQDYGYTF
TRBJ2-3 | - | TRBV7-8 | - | TGTGCCAGCCGCGACAGGTCGGGCACAGGTACGCAGTATTTT | CASRDRSGTGTQYF
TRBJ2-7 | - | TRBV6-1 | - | TGTGCCAGCAGCGTAGTTTCCGGGTCCTCCTACGAGCAGTACTTC | CASSVVSGSSYEQYF
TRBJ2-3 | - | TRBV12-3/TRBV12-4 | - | TGTGCCAGCTCAATCGGGACGCCAGATACGCAGTATTTT | CASSIGTPDTQYF
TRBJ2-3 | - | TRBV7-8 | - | TGTGCCAGCAGGAAGCTAGGGGGGGGGGACGGTGATACCCAGTATTTT | CASRKLGGGDGDTQYF
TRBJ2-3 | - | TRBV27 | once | TGTGCCAGCAGAAAGCAAGTGGCCGTGAGCACCGGTACGCAGTATTTT | CASRKQVAVSTGTQYF
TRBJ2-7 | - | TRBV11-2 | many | TGTGCCAGCAGCAAAGGAACGGGATACTACGAGCAGTACTTC | CASSKGTGYYEQYF
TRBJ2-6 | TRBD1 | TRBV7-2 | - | TGTGCCAGCAGCCCCGGGACAGTACAAGAGACCCAGTCTTTC | CASSPGTVQETQSF
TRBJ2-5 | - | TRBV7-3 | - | TGTGCGGGCAGCGTGGGCCCCGGGGAAGATACGCAGTATTTC | CAGSVGPGEDTQYF
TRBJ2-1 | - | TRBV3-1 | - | TGTGCCAGCAGCCCCCCGGGGTGGGGGGAGTCCAATGAGCAGTTCTTC | CASSPPGWGESNEQFF
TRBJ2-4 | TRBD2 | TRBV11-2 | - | TGTGCCAGCAGCTTGCGGGGGGGCCAAGGCACTCAGTACTTC | CASSLRGGQGTQYF
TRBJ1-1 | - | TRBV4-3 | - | TGCGCCAGCAGCCTATCGTTGGGGATGAACACTGAAGCTTTCTTT | CASSLSLGMNTEAFF
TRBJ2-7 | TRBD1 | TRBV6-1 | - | TGTGCCAGCAGCCCAACGGACAGGCACGAGCAGTACTTC | CASSPTDRHEQYF
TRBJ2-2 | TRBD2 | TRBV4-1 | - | TGCGCCAGCAGCCAAGAAGGCGGGGGGCGCACCGGGGAGCTGTTTTTT | CASSQEGGGRTGELFF
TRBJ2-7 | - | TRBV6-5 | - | TGTGCCAGCAGTTACTCGTGGGGATCCTTTGATGAGCAGTACTTC | CASSYSWGSFDEQYF
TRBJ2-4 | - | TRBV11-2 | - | TGTGCCAGCAGCTTAGGGGGGCTGGGAGCCACAAACACGCAGTATTTC | CASSLGGLGATNTQYF
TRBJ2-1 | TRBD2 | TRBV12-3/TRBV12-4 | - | TGTGCCAGCAGGCTACGACTAGCGGGAGGCACAGATACGCAGTTCTTC | CASRLRLAGGTDTQFF
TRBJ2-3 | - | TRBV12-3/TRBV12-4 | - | TGTGCCAGCAGGGCCACTGGCGGGCGCAGCCCAGATACGCAGTTTTTC | CASRATGGRSPDTQFF
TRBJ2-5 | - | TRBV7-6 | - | TGTGCGAGGCTCGGGGGCCGTGACCAAGAGACCCAGTACTTC | CARLGGRDQETQYF
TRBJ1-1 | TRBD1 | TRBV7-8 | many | TGTGCCAGTACACAATACAGGGGGCATCGGACTGAAGCTTTCTTT | CASTQYRGHRTEAFF
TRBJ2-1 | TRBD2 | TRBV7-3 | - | TGTGCCAGCAGCTCGGCACCCGGGACTAGCGGGGTTCTCGGGACGGTCTTC | CASSSAPGTSGVLGTVF
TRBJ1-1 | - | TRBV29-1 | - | TGCAGCGGATTAAAGACGGACAGTAACACTGAAGCTTTCTTT | CSGLKTDSNTEAFF
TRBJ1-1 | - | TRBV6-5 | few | TGTGCCAGCAGTTACTTTGGGGCCTTGAACACTGAAGCTTTCTTT | CASSYFGALNTEAFF
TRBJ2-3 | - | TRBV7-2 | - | TGTGCCAGCAGCTTTCGTTGGGGGCAACGCACAGAGACCCAGTATTTC | CASSFRWGQRTETQYF
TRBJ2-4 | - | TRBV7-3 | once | TGTGGCGCGGGCTTAGGGCTCGCTGAGCACTACATCCAGTACTTC | CGAGLGLAEHYIQYF
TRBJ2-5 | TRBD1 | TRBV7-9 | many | TGTGCCAGCAGCTTAGTGGGACAGGCATTGACCCAGTACTTC | CASSLVGQALTQYF
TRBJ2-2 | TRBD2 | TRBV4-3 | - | TGCGCCAGCAGCCAAGATGCGGCGGGGGGTTTCACCGGGGAGCTGTTTTTT | CASSQDAAGGFTGELFF
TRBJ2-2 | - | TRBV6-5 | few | TGTGCCAGCAGTTTAACAGACCTTAACACCGGGGAGCTGTTTTTT | CASSLTDLNTGELFF
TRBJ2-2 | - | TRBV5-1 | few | TGCGCCAGCACCTCCCCCGGCTCTCTCGGGGAGCTGTTTTTT | CASTSPGSLGELFF
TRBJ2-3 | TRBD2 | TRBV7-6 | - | TGTGCCGGCAGCTGGGGGGGGGACACAGATACGCAGTATTTT | CAGSWGGDTDTQYF
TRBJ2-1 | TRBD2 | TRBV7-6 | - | TGTGCCAGCAGCTTAGGCGGGGGGGTGCAGGAGCAGTTCTTC | CASSLGGGVQEQFF
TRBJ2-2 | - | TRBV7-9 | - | TGTGCCAGCAGCGCCAGGGGCTATGGCGGGGAGCTGTTTTTT | CASSARGYGGELFF
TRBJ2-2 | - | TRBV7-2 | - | TGTGCCAGCAGCTTGGGGGCCGGGACCCTAAGCTCAGGGGCGCTGTATTTT | CASSLGAGTLSSGALYF
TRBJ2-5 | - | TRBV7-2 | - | TGTGGCGCGGGGCTCGGGGGCCGTGACCAAGATACCCAGTACTTC | CGAGLGGRDQDTQYF
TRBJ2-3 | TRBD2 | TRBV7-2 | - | TGTGCCAGCGGGGAAGCGGGGGGGGACACAGATACGCAGTATTTT | CASGEAGGDTDTQYF